The TCR beta chain under discussion was sequenced for a study of T cell responses to AZD1222 COVID-19 vaccine. Study-wide points: Among AZD1222 vaccinees, only five or six were seropositive at baseline. An increase in Spike-specific TCR breadth and depth was observed after two AZD1222 doses. The study reported that nearly half of spike-specific TCRs target unmutated variant regions. Distributed over spike, vaccine-associated CD4 TCRs predominated at 160-218 and 743-854.

Libraries were prepared by immunoSEQ multiplex PCR; TCRdb keeps only in-frame clonotypes and omits some of them. The table lists 4,000 to 5,000 clones, about 91% of them singletons. As regards this clone: The antigen remains undetermined.

Germline-derived CDR1 and CDR2 are SGHRS and YFSETQ. This CDR3 is 18 amino acids long. With V trimmed by 4 bases and J by 4 bases, 16 bases remained unmatched. The sample in question was peripheral blood, obtained 28 days after the second AZD1222 dose. The receptor was derived from an adult who received the AZD1222 COVID-19 vaccine. The V gene is TRBV5-1, the J gene TRBJ2-5, with 10 bases aligning to TRBD1. In nucleotides, the CDR3 is TGCGCCAGCAGCCCGTTGGTTAAGGGACAGGGGTCTCTAGAGACCCAGTACTTC. Translating gives CASSPLVKGQGSLETQYF. The whole variable domain, filled in from reference TRBV5-1 and TRBJ2-5, reads KAGVTQTPRYLIKTRGQQVTLSCSPISGHRSVSWYQQTPGQGLQFLFEYFSETQRNKGNFPGRFSGRQFSNSRSEMNVSTLELGDSALYLCASSPLVKGQGSLETQYFGPGTRLLVL.